This T cell receptor beta chain stems from a study of T-cell reconstitution after alpha-beta-depleted transplantation in children. Points from the study as a whole: Several hundred expanded graft clones reportedly supplied alpha-beta T cells about two months after transplant.

The TCRbeta library incorporated unique molecular identifiers. TCRdb used MiXCR to reprocess the PCR reads, holding one entry per CDR3 protein. Of about 230,000 distinct CDR3 sequences in the sample, about 11% were seen once. This clonotype was picked up many times. The target antigen is unknown. The sequence was collected from a child less than two years old with acute myeloid leukemia, due to receive a stem cell transplant. Specimen: PBMCs, collected before TCRalphabeta/CD19-depleted stem cell transplant.

The CDR3 bases are TGTGCCATCAGTGAGGGGCTTCGAGGGGATGAAGCTTTCTTT. Encoded protein: CAISEGLRGDEAFF. The chain employs TRBV10-3 and TRBJ1-1; weak D call: TRBD1 (5 bases). The V end lost 2 bases, the J end lost 7 bases, and 14 bases lay between the germline ends. This CDR3 comprises 14 residues. Germline CDR1 is ENHRY and CDR2 is SYGVKD.